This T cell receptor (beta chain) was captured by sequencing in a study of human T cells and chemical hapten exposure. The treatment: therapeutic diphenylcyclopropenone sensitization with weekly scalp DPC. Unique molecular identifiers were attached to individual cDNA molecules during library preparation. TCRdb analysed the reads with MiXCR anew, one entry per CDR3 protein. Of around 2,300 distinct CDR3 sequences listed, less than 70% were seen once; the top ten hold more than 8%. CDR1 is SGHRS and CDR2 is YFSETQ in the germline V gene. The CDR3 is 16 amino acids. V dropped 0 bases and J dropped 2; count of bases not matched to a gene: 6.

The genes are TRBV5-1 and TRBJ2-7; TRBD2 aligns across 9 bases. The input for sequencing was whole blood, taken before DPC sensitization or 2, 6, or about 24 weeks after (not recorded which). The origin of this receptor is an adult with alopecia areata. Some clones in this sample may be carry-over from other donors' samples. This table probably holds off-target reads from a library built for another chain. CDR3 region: CASSLAASGDTYEQYF. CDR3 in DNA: TGCGCCAGCAGCTTGGCGGCTAGCGGGGATACCTACGAGCAGTACTTC.